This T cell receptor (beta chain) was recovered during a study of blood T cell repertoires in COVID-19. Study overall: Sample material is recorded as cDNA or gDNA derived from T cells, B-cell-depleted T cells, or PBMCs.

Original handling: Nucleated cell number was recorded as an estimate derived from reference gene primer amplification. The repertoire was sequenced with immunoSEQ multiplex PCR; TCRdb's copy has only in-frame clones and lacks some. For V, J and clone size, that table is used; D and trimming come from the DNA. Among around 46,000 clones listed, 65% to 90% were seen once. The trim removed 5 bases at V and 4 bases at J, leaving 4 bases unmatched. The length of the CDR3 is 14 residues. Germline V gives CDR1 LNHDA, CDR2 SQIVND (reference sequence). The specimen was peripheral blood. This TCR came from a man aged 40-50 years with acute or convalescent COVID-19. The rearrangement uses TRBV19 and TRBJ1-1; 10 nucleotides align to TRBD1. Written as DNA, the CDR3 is TGTGCCAGTAGTGACCGGGACAGGGGCACTGAAGCTTTCTTT. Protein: CASSDRDRGTEAFF.